A selection of T cell receptor beta chains follows, all from one sample in a study of blood T cell repertoires in COVID-19. The repertoire was sequenced with immunoSEQ multiplex PCR; TCRdb's copy has only in-frame clones and lacks some. This table has 140,000 to 150,000 clones, 81% appearing once. The sample consisted of peripheral blood. The receptors originated from a human donor in a cohort sampled during active COVID-19. CDR3s include the opening cysteine and the closing phenylalanine or tryptophan. Fields, in order: D gene, J gene, V gene, clone size, CDR3 DNA, CDR3 protein. The D gene is left open where the match is weak. Only some rows state a clone size, as once, few, many or a class for expanded clones.

d_gene: TRBD1
j_gene: TRBJ2-5
v_gene: TRBV28
abundance: .
CDR3nt: TGTGCCAGCAGTTCCCTACGTTCCGGGACAGTTAAAGAGACCCAGTACTTC
CDR3aa: CASSSLRSGTVKETQYF

d_gene: .
j_gene: TRBJ2-7
v_gene: TRBV12-3/TRBV12-4
abundance: .
CDR3nt: TGTGCCAGCAGTTTAGAGGGGATCGGGCAGTACTTC
CDR3aa: CASSLEGIGQYF

d_gene: .
j_gene: TRBJ2-5
v_gene: TRBV11-2
abundance: .
CDR3nt: TGTGCCAGCAGCTTAGTGGACACCGGACCTGCTACCCAGTACTTC
CDR3aa: CASSLVDTGPATQYF

d_gene: TRBD1
j_gene: TRBJ2-6
v_gene: TRBV5-1
abundance: .
CDR3nt: TGCGCCAGCACCCAGGGGGCTGGGGCCAACGTCCTGACTTTC
CDR3aa: CASTQGAGANVLTF

d_gene: .
j_gene: TRBJ2-3
v_gene: TRBV28
abundance: .
CDR3nt: TGTGCCAGCACCTCCAGAGGTAGCTCTCACACAGATACGCAGTATTTT
CDR3aa: CASTSRGSSHTDTQYF

d_gene: TRBD2
j_gene: TRBJ2-7
v_gene: TRBV18
abundance: .
CDR3nt: TGTGCCAGCTCACCAGGCGTACCGGGACTAGCTTACTACGAGCAGTACTTC
CDR3aa: CASSPGVPGLAYYEQYF

d_gene: .
j_gene: TRBJ2-6
v_gene: TRBV5-6
abundance: .
CDR3nt: TGTGCCAGCAGCTTGGGTAGCTCTGGGGCCAACGTCCTGACTTTC
CDR3aa: CASSLGSSGANVLTF

d_gene: TRBD1
j_gene: TRBJ1-4
v_gene: TRBV5-6
abundance: .
CDR3nt: TGTGCCGGATCGGACAGGTATAATGAAAAACTGTTTTTT
CDR3aa: CAGSDRYNEKLFF

d_gene: TRBD2
j_gene: TRBJ2-3
v_gene: TRBV5-1
abundance: .
CDR3nt: TGCGCCAGCAGCTTGGCTCTAGCGGGAGTAGGAGATACGCAGTATTTT
CDR3aa: CASSLALAGVGDTQYF

d_gene: .
j_gene: TRBJ1-1
v_gene: TRBV27
abundance: .
CDR3nt: TGTGCCAGCAGTTTCCCAACAGGGACGGCCACTGAAGCTTTCTTT
CDR3aa: CASSFPTGTATEAFF

d_gene: .
j_gene: TRBJ2-7
v_gene: TRBV28
abundance: .
CDR3nt: TGTGCCAGCAAAACGGGACAAAACTCCTACGAGCAGTACTTC
CDR3aa: CASKTGQNSYEQYF

d_gene: TRBD2
j_gene: TRBJ2-7
v_gene: TRBV28
abundance: .
CDR3nt: TGTGCCAGCAGTTTGTCCGGTGTAAGGGAGGGGTTGTACTTC
CDR3aa: CASSLSGVREGLYF

d_gene: TRBD1
j_gene: TRBJ1-5
v_gene: TRBV24-1
abundance: .
CDR3nt: TGTGCCACCAGTGGTCGGGGGGACAGGGTCCATCAGCCCCAGCATTTT
CDR3aa: CATSGRGDRVHQPQHF

d_gene: TRBD2
j_gene: TRBJ2-3
v_gene: TRBV5-6
abundance: .
CDR3nt: TGTGCCAGCAACCGGCAGACTAGCGGGAGTATAGATACGCAGTATTTT
CDR3aa: CASNRQTSGSIDTQYF

d_gene: TRBD1
j_gene: TRBJ2-7
v_gene: TRBV18
abundance: .
CDR3nt: TGTGCCAGCTCACGGACAGGGAACCCCCCCTACGAGCAGTACTTC
CDR3aa: CASSRTGNPPYEQYF

d_gene: .
j_gene: TRBJ2-1
v_gene: TRBV10-3
abundance: .
CDR3nt: TGTGCCATCAGTGACGTTTCCTACAATGAGCAGTTCTTC
CDR3aa: CAISDVSYNEQFF

d_gene: TRBD2
j_gene: TRBJ2-7
v_gene: TRBV7-2
abundance: .
CDR3nt: TGTGCCAGCAGCTTAGACGGCGCGGGAGTAATGGGCGAGCAGTACTTC
CDR3aa: CASSLDGAGVMGEQYF

d_gene: .
j_gene: TRBJ2-3
v_gene: TRBV19
abundance: .
CDR3nt: TGTGCCAGTAGTATAGTTGGGGGGAGTGGGGATACGCAGTATTTT
CDR3aa: CASSIVGGSGDTQYF

d_gene: .
j_gene: TRBJ1-3
v_gene: TRBV5-6
abundance: .
CDR3nt: TGTGCCAGCAGCGGAGGGGAGACTGGAAACACCATATATTTT
CDR3aa: CASSGGETGNTIYF

d_gene: TRBD1
j_gene: TRBJ1-5
v_gene: TRBV7-8
abundance: .
CDR3nt: TGTGCCAGCAGCCACAATTGGCCGACAGGGGGCAATCAGCCCCAGCATTTT
CDR3aa: CASSHNWPTGGNQPQHF

d_gene: TRBD2
j_gene: TRBJ2-7
v_gene: TRBV7-9
abundance: .
CDR3nt: TGTGCCAGCAGCTTGGCTAGCGGCTCCTACGAGCAGTACTTC
CDR3aa: CASSLASGSYEQYF

d_gene: .
j_gene: TRBJ2-3
v_gene: TRBV15
abundance: once
CDR3nt: TGTGCCACCAGCAGAGGAACAGGGTTATTCACAGATACGCAGTATTTT
CDR3aa: CATSRGTGLFTDTQYF

d_gene: TRBD2
j_gene: TRBJ2-1
v_gene: TRBV18
abundance: once
CDR3nt: TGTGCCAGCTCACCCCTTACTAGCGGGAGTGGGGAGCAGTTCTTC
CDR3aa: CASSPLTSGSGEQFF

d_gene: TRBD1
j_gene: TRBJ2-7
v_gene: TRBV7-2
abundance: .
CDR3nt: TGTGCCAGCAGCTTAGGGGGACAGGGGGCGCGAGAGCAGTACTTC
CDR3aa: CASSLGGQGAREQYF

d_gene: .
j_gene: TRBJ2-5
v_gene: TRBV4-2
abundance: .
CDR3nt: TGTGCCAGCGCAGGGAGGGGGGGGCAAGAGACCCAGTACTTC
CDR3aa: CASAGRGGQETQYF

d_gene: .
j_gene: TRBJ2-5
v_gene: TRBV28
abundance: .
CDR3nt: TGTGCCAGCAGTCTGCAGGGTTCGGTAGAGACCCAGTACTTC
CDR3aa: CASSLQGSVETQYF

d_gene: .
j_gene: TRBJ2-1
v_gene: TRBV6-4
abundance: few
CDR3nt: TGTGCCATCCGAAGAGTCCGCTCCTACAATGAGCAGTTCTTC
CDR3aa: CAIRRVRSYNEQFF

d_gene: TRBD1
j_gene: TRBJ1-2
v_gene: TRBV7-8
abundance: few
CDR3nt: TGTGCCAGCAGCCGGACAGGGAATGGCTACACCTTC
CDR3aa: CASSRTGNGYTF

d_gene: .
j_gene: TRBJ1-2
v_gene: TRBV4-2
abundance: .
CDR3nt: TGTGCCAGCAGCCAAGAGAGACATGGCTATACCTTC
CDR3aa: CASSQERHGYTF

d_gene: .
j_gene: TRBJ1-1
v_gene: TRBV28
abundance: .
CDR3nt: TGTGCCAGCAGCCTTGAGGGACTCGAAGCTTTCTTT
CDR3aa: CASSLEGLEAFF

d_gene: .
j_gene: TRBJ2-7
v_gene: TRBV19
abundance: .
CDR3nt: TGTGCCAGTCGGGACAAGAACAGCTACGAGCAGTACTTC
CDR3aa: CASRDKNSYEQYF

d_gene: .
j_gene: TRBJ2-1
v_gene: TRBV27
abundance: once
CDR3nt: TGTGCCAGCAGTTCCAGGCTTTCCAATGAGCAGTTCTTC
CDR3aa: CASSSRLSNEQFF

d_gene: .
j_gene: TRBJ1-4
v_gene: TRBV19
abundance: .
CDR3nt: TGTGCCAGTAGTGAGGCAGGGTGGGGAGAAAAACTGTTTTTT
CDR3aa: CASSEAGWGEKLFF

d_gene: TRBD2
j_gene: TRBJ2-3
v_gene: TRBV5-4
abundance: once
CDR3nt: TGTGCCAGCAGCTCGGGCCCCGGGGGACTAGCGGGGGGAAGCACAGATACGCAGTATTTT
CDR3aa: CASSSGPGGLAGGSTDTQYF

d_gene: .
j_gene: TRBJ1-5
v_gene: TRBV27
abundance: .
CDR3nt: TGTGCCAGCAGTTTAATAGTCGGTCAGCCCCAGCATTTT
CDR3aa: CASSLIVGQPQHF

d_gene: .
j_gene: TRBJ1-2
v_gene: TRBV4-3
abundance: .
CDR3nt: TGCGCCAGCAGCCAAGTTGAGGGATATGGCTACACCTTC
CDR3aa: CASSQVEGYGYTF

d_gene: .
j_gene: TRBJ2-6
v_gene: TRBV11-2
abundance: few
CDR3nt: TGTGCCAGCAGCGCGCTGGGCCAGATCTCTGGGGCCAACGTCCTGACTTTC
CDR3aa: CASSALGQISGANVLTF

d_gene: .
j_gene: TRBJ1-2
v_gene: TRBV4-3
abundance: .
CDR3nt: TGCGCCAGCAGCCAAGATCAGGGGCGCTTGCATGGCTACACCTTC
CDR3aa: CASSQDQGRLHGYTF

d_gene: .
j_gene: TRBJ1-2
v_gene: TRBV19
abundance: .
CDR3nt: TGTGCCAGTAGTGTCCAACAGGGCACGGCTACCTTC
CDR3aa: CASSVQQGTATF

d_gene: .
j_gene: TRBJ2-3
v_gene: TRBV5-1
abundance: .
CDR3nt: TGCGCCAGCAGCATTGACGGTCACCCGGGGGATACGCAGTATTTT
CDR3aa: CASSIDGHPGDTQYF

d_gene: TRBD1
j_gene: TRBJ1-1
v_gene: TRBV7-2
abundance: .
CDR3nt: TGTGCCAGCAGCAGTGCAGGACAGGGGGCGGGCACTGAAGCTTTCTTT
CDR3aa: CASSSAGQGAGTEAFF

d_gene: .
j_gene: TRBJ1-3
v_gene: TRBV5-1
abundance: few
CDR3nt: TGCGCCAGCAGCCCGGGGGGACTGGGAAACACCATATATTTT
CDR3aa: CASSPGGLGNTIYF

d_gene: TRBD1
j_gene: TRBJ2-3
v_gene: TRBV4-1
abundance: .
CDR3nt: TGCGCCAGCAGTCAGGGGGTCGTCGCAGATACGCAGTATTTT
CDR3aa: CASSQGVVADTQYF

d_gene: TRBD2
j_gene: TRBJ2-1
v_gene: TRBV3-1/TRBV3-2
abundance: .
CDR3nt: TGTGCCAGCAGCCAACCCGGGACTAGCGGTTACAATGAGCAGTTCTTC
CDR3aa: CASSQPGTSGYNEQFF

d_gene: TRBD2
j_gene: TRBJ2-5
v_gene: TRBV6-6
abundance: .
CDR3nt: TGTGCCAGCAGCAAAATCTGGGCTAGCGGCCAAGAGACCCAGTACTTC
CDR3aa: CASSKIWASGQETQYF

d_gene: TRBD2
j_gene: TRBJ2-1
v_gene: TRBV11-1
abundance: .
CDR3nt: TGTGCCAGCAGCCCCAGGAGCGGGAGGGCACACAATGAGCAGTTCTTC
CDR3aa: CASSPRSGRAHNEQFF

d_gene: .
j_gene: TRBJ1-1
v_gene: TRBV5-1
abundance: once
CDR3nt: TGCGCCAGCAGCATACAGGGTTTTGACACTGAAGCTTTCTTT
CDR3aa: CASSIQGFDTEAFF

d_gene: .
j_gene: TRBJ1-2
v_gene: TRBV28
abundance: .
CDR3nt: TGTGCCAGCAGTTGGGAGGGAGGGGACTATGGCTACACCTTC
CDR3aa: CASSWEGGDYGYTF

d_gene: .
j_gene: TRBJ1-1
v_gene: TRBV5-6
abundance: .
CDR3nt: TGTGCCAGCAGCCACCGGGACAAGGTTCCGGAAGCTTTCTTT
CDR3aa: CASSHRDKVPEAFF

d_gene: .
j_gene: TRBJ1-4
v_gene: TRBV28
abundance: once
CDR3nt: TGTGCCAGCAGTCCGACAGGCCCCTTGGATGAAAAACTGTTTTTT
CDR3aa: CASSPTGPLDEKLFF

d_gene: .
j_gene: TRBJ2-7
v_gene: TRBV9
abundance: .
CDR3nt: TGTGCCAGCAGCGTAGTTGGTGGGAGGATGAGCGAGCAGTACTTC
CDR3aa: CASSVVGGRMSEQYF

d_gene: TRBD1
j_gene: TRBJ2-7
v_gene: TRBV28
abundance: .
CDR3nt: TGTGCGTACCGGGACAGGGGGACCTACGAGCAGTACTTC
CDR3aa: CAYRDRGTYEQYF